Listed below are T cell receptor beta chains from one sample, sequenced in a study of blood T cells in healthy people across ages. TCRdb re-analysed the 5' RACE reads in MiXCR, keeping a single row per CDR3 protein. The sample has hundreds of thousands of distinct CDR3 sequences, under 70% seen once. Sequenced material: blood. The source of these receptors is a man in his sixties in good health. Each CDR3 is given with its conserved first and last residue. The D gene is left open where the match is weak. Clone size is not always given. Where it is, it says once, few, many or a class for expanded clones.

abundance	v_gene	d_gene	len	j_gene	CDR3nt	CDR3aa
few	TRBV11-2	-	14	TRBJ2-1	TGTGCCAGCAGCTCCTATGATGCTTACAATGAGCAGTTCTTC	CASSSYDAYNEQFF
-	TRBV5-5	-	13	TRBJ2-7	TGTGCCAGCAGCTTGGCGGTGTCTAGCGAGCAGTACTTC	CASSLAVSSEQYF
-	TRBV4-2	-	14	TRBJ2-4	TGTGCCAGCAGCCCTGAGCACCACCCAAACATTCAGTACTTC	CASSPEHHPNIQYF
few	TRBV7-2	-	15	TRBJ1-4	TGTGCCAGCAGCTTAGGGTGGGGGTTTGCTGAAAAACTGTTTTTT	CASSLGWGFAEKLFF
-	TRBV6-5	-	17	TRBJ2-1	TGTGCCAGCAGTTACCTCAGGAGCGCCAGCTCCTACAATGAGCAGTTCTTC	CASSYLRSASSYNEQFF
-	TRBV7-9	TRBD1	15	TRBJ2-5	TGTGCCAGCAGCTTAGAGGGGACAGCTGAAGAGACCCAGTACTTC	CASSLEGTAEETQYF
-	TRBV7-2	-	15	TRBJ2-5	TGTGCCTGCAGCTTAGGGACTTCCTTTTACAATGAGCAGTACTTC	CACSLGTSFYNEQYF
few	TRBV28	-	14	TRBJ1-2	TGTGCCAGCAGTTCCACTGCAAAGGGCTATGGCTACACCTTC	CASSSTAKGYGYTF
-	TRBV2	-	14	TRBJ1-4	TGTGCCAGCAGTGAGGACAGCCCTAGTGAAAAACTGTTTTTT	CASSEDSPSEKLFF
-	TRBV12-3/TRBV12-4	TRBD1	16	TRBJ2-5	TGTGCCAGCAGCAGAGGGGTACAGGGGTTACAGGAGACCCAGTACTTC	CASSRGVQGLQETQYF
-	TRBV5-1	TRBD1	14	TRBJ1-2	TGCGCCAGCAGCCTTACAGGGGTAAAAGGTGGCTACACCTTC	CASSLTGVKGGYTF
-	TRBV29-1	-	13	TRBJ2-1	TGCAGCGTTGGGACTTCCGTATACAATGAGCAGTTCTTC	CSVGTSVYNEQFF
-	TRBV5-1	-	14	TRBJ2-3	TGCGCCAGTTCGGAGGGCTATCCCACAGATACGCAGTATTTT	CASSEGYPTDTQYF
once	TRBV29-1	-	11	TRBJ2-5	TGCAGCGTTGAAGAGGGGCGGGGACAGTACTTC	CSVEEGRGQYF
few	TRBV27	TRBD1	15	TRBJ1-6	TGTGCCAGCAGTTTTGGGACAGGATTCAATTCACCCCTCCACTTT	CASSFGTGFNSPLHF
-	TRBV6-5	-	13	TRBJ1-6	TGTGCCAGCATGAGGCGGACCGATTCACCCCTCCACTTT	CASMRRTDSPLHF
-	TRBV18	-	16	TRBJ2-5	TGTGCCAGCTCCCCTTCGCGTACAGCCGTTGGAGAGACCCAGTACTTC	CASSPSRTAVGETQYF
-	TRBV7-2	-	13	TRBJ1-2	TGTGCCAGCAGCAAGACAGTTAACTATGGCTACACCTTC	CASSKTVNYGYTF
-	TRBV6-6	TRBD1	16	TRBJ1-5	TGTGCCAGCAGTCCGACGGTGGGAGGGGGCAATCGGCCCCAGCATTTT	CASSPTVGGGNRPQHF
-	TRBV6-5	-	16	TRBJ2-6	TGTGCCAGCAGTTGGCATCAGAGCTCTGGGGCCAACGTCCTGACTTTC	CASSWHQSSGANVLTF
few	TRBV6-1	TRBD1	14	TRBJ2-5	TGTGCCAGCACCTACAGGGGCCCCGAAGAGACCCAGTACTTC	CASTYRGPEETQYF
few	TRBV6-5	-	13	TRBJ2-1	TGTGCCAGCAGTTATAGAACCTACAATGAGCAGTTCTTC	CASSYRTYNEQFF
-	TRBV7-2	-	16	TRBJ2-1	TGTGCCAGCAGCTTAGACGTTCCCCGGGGGTACAATGAGCAGTTCTTC	CASSLDVPRGYNEQFF
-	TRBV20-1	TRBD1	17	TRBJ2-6	TGCAGTGCTAGCAGGACAGGGCTCCTCTCTGGGGCCAACGTCCTGACTTTC	CSASRTGLLSGANVLTF
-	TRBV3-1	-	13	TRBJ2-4	TGTGTCAGCAGCCCGTCTAGCCGAGGGGAGCAGTACTTC	CVSSPSSRGEQYF
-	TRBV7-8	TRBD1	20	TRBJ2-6	TGTGCCAGCAGCTTAGCGCGCTCGGCAGGGGGCCTCTCTGGGGCCAACGTCCTGACTTTC	CASSLARSAGGLSGANVLTF
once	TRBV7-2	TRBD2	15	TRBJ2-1	TGTGCCAGCAGCTTATCGACCGGGAGGGACTGCGAGCAGTTCTTC	CASSLSTGRDCEQFF
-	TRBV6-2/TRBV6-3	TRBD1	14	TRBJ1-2	TGTGCCAGCAGGCCCTCAGGGGGCGCGGATGGCTACACCTTC	CASRPSGGADGYTF
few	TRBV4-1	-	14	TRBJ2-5	TGCGCCAGCAGCCACGGGCCCAGGGGAGAGACCCAGTACTTC	CASSHGPRGETQYF
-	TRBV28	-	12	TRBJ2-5	TGTGCCAGCAGTGTAACCCCGGGGACCCAGTACTTC	CASSVTPGTQYF
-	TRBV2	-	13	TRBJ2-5	TGTGCCCTTGGGGGGAACTCCCAAGAGACCCAGTACTTC	CALGGNSQETQYF
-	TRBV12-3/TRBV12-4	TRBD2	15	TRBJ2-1	TGTGCCAGCAGCTTACTAGGCGGGGGGACGAATGAGCAGTTCTTC	CASSLLGGGTNEQFF
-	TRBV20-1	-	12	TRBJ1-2	TGCAGCGGGACCGGGGGTCGATATGGCTACACCTTC	CSGTGGRYGYTF
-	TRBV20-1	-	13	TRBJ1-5	TGCAGTGCTAGCTCGGGGTTGGATCAGCCCCAGCATTTT	CSASSGLDQPQHF
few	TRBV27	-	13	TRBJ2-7	TGTGCCAGCAGTCGGCAGGGGACCTACGAGCAGTACTTC	CASSRQGTYEQYF
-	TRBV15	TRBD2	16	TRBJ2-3	TGTGCCACGAGGACTAGCCAAAGGAGGTTGACAGATACGCAGTATTTT	CATRTSQRRLTDTQYF
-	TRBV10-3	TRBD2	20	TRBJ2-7	TGTGCCATCAGTTCCGATCCGGGACTATCCCCAGGAGGCTCCTACAATGAGCAGTACTTC	CAISSDPGLSPGGSYNEQYF